Shown below are 9 T cell receptor beta chains from a single sample sequenced in a study of blood T cell repertoires in COVID-19. Assay used: immunoSEQ multiplex PCR; TCRdb lists only in-frame clones, some missing. The table includes about 290,000 clones, roughly 80% detected once. Material: peripheral blood. The receptors were gathered from a woman aged 45 to 65 with active or convalescent COVID-19.

V is TRBV4-2 and J is TRBJ1-1; D gene ambiguous. V shed 1 base and J shed 1 base, with 16 bases lying between them. Per germline, CDR1 LGHNA and CDR2 YNFKEQ. The CDR3 is 17 residues long. This CDR3 is CASSQVVYTGKNTEAFF. As DNA, the CDR3 is TGTGCCAGCAGCCAAGTGGTGTATACGGGGAAGAACACTGAAGCTTTCTTT.

The chain combines TRBV21-1 with TRBJ1-3. TRBV21-1 is a pseudogene. CDR3 size: 19 residues. The DNA for the CDR3 is TGTGCCAGCAGCAAAGACGGGAAACAGCTCCAAGATTCTGGAAACACCATATATTTT. It translates to CASSKDGKQLQDSGNTIYF.

With respect to this clone: The sample holds other DNA sequences that translate to the same CDR3. The J gene is TRBJ2-1, the V gene TRBV15; the D is unclear. The germline CDR1 and CDR2 sequences are LNHNV and YYDKDF (reference sequence). CDR3 length equals 14 residues. The V end lost 0 bases, the J end lost 5 bases, and 8 bases lay between the germline ends. Here the CDR3 reads CATSRDGGNNEQFF. As DNA, the CDR3 is TGTGCCACCAGCAGAGATGGCGGTAACAATGAGCAGTTCTTC.

This chain connects TRBV24-1 to TRBJ2-7; D is possibly TRBD1 (6 bases). In germline, CDR1 is KGHDR, CDR2 SFDVKD. The CDR3 loop spans 16 amino acids. Between the trimmed V and J ends, which lost 3 bases and 6 bases, there was a span of 20 bases. The CDR3 DNA reads as TGTGCCACCAGTGATCCAATGGACAGAAAAGGAGGCGAGCAGTACTTC. This sequence encodes CATSDPMDRKGGEQYF.

The chain combines TRBV28 with TRBJ2-4; TRBD2 matches 10 bases. The junction had 15 bases not matched to a gene; V was cut back by 8 bases and J by 11 bases. The germline gives CDR1 MDHEN, CDR2 SYDVKM. There are 15 residues in the CDR3. The CDR3 DNA is TGTGCCAGCTCCGAAGGAGCGGGAGGGCCGAGGTTTCAGTACTTC. It codes for CASSEGAGGPRFQYF.

This chain uses TRBV19 with TRBJ1-1; D gene uncertain. Germline-derived CDR1 and CDR2 are LNHDA and SQIVND (reference sequence). This CDR3 spans 13 amino acids. Trimming shortened V by 7 bases and J by 0 bases, and 9 bases separated the two germline ends. The CDR3 loop reads CASTERMNTEAFF. CDR3 DNA sequence: TGTGCCAGTACGGAGAGAATGAACACTGAAGCTTTCTTT.

V is TRBV5-1 and J is TRBJ2-7; TRBD1 matches at 9 bases. The V and J ends lost 3 bases and 5 bases, in that order; junction bases with no gene match: 6. This CDR3 contains 14 residues. Germline V gene lookup returns CDR1 SGHRS and CDR2 YFSETQ. The CDR3 is CASSSGTGSHEQYF. For the CDR3, the DNA is TGCGCCAGCAGCTCAGGGACAGGGAGCCACGAGCAGTACTTC.

The chain uses TRBV18 and TRBJ2-2; D is ambiguous. This CDR3 has 16 amino acids. V lost 2 bases and J lost 0, with 10 bases in between. Germline CDR1 reads KGHSH; CDR2 reads LQKENI. The CDR3 DNA follows: TGTGCCAGCTCACCATCTCCAGCGACGAACACCGGGGAGCTGTTTTTT. It specifies CASSPSPATNTGELFF.

Here the CDR3 DNA reads TGTGCCAGCAGCTCCTCCGGGGATGAAAAACTGTTTTTT. This encodes CASSSSGDEKLFF. The chain uses TRBV5-6 and TRBJ1-4; D not resolved. Trimming took 3 bases from V and 6 from J, leaving 9 bases between them. Germline V lookup: CDR1 SGHDT, CDR2 YYEEEE. The CDR3 is made up of 13 amino acids.